This T cell receptor beta chain comes out of a study of monozygotic twins with inflammatory bowel disease. General study points: What may have added variability to patient repertoires is that immunosuppressive treatments differed. Clonotypes shared with others were fewer in IBD patients than in healthy twins, especially with disease activity. Findings did not support one strong IBD-associated signal or clonotype.

Turning to this clonotype: What it recognizes is unknown.

Both the TCRalpha cDNA and the TCRbeta cDNA were taken through two nested PCRs, lasting 16 and 9 cycles. Using the 5' RACE reads, TCRdb records one entry per CDR3 protein without DNA. The data include approximately 330,000 distinct CDR3 sequences; the top ten clones carry over 2%. The CDR3 extends over 14 amino acids. Per the germline V gene, CDR1 is SGHRS and CDR2 is YFSETQ. The TCR comes from a human donor with ulcerative colitis or Crohn's disease, or a healthy co-twin of an affected twin (not recorded which). The chain uses TRBV5-1 and TRBJ2-2. The sequencing input was blood. The CDR3 region is CASSFQFNTGELFF.